This TCR beta chain was observed in a study of T cells in Graves' hyperthyroidism and ophthalmopathy. Whole-study findings and limits: Ophthalmopathy cases were set apart from stable hyperthyroidism by a 13 V-J model.

Each diagnosis drew on symptoms, thyroxine, TRAb, thyroid ultrasound and orbital computed tomography findings. Amplification yielded TCR beta CDR3 regions, with RNA transcripts as the source. An initial round of RT-PCR targeting the TCR CDR3 relied on the HTBI primer set. Each CDR3 protein is one row after TCRdb ran MiXCR on the multiplex PCR reads. Here the sample spans more than 500,000 distinct CDR3 sequences, roughly 17% being singletons. CDR3 length: 16 residues. Germline V lookup: CDR1 LGHNA, CDR2 YNFKEQ. V lost 2 bases, J lost 5 bases, and 6 bases stayed unmatched. This clonotype was picked up one time. Its antigen is unidentified.

V gene TRBV4-2 combines with J gene TRBJ2-1; TRBD2 aligns across 10 bases. The sample consisted of blood. The receptor was isolated from a woman between 25 and 40 years old with Graves' hyperthyroidism. DNA of the CDR3: TGTGCCAGCAGCCAACTAGCGGGAGTCATAGACAATGAGCAGTTCTTC. Translated: CASSQLAGVIDNEQFF.